Given below is one T cell receptor beta chain in context. The sample holds a few counts of this clone. The antigen it binds to is not known. No per-base quality is available; no much larger clone lies one base away. The Qiagen DNeasy Blood and Tissue Kit was used to extract total genomic DNA from the purified CD4+ T cells. Amplification and sequencing of the TCRbeta CDR3 region, as defined according to IMGT, were carried out with immunoSEQ immunosequencing protocols. Under the source paper's analysis protocol: Raw sequence data were preprocessed by the immunoSEQ service for PCR and sequencing error correction. The sequence data were loaded into the immunoSEQ Analyzer and then analyzed further using VDJtools v1.0.7. The paired Wilcoxon signed-rank test was used to test for differences between patients and controls. TCRdb retrieved this table from immuneACCESS and kept in-frame rearrangements only. Not all clones are present; in checked studies, unresolved V genes account for under half, and no reason is known for the remainder. V, J and clone size reflect that table, while D and trimming were determined from the DNA. The table for this sample lists approximately 20,000 clones; about 84% of them were counted only once. About 0.82% of the sample comes from the top ten.

Every depressed patient was matched in pairs with a non-depressed control on sex, age, current smoking status and body mass index. Every participant in the study was of European descent. Controls scored 5 or less on the Quick Inventory of Depressive Symptoms-Self Report and had no mood disorder, either currently or at any point in their lifetime. Major medical conditions, Axis I/II comorbidities, regular medication or illicit drug use, and drinking over 100 g alcohol weekly were applied as exclusion criteria for all participants. Roughly 30 ml of peripheral blood was drawn into EDTA tubes from each participant. Using the BD IMag Human CD4 T Lymphocyte Enrichment Set, CD4+ T cells were purified from thawed PBMCs via magnetic negative selection. Flow cytometry confirmed that the CD4+ enrichment method typically gave approximately 95% purity. TCRbeta sequencing was performed on a subgroup of about five case-control pairs selected blind to chemokine receptor expression and flow-cytometric repertoire skewing results. Every blood sample was taken in the morning at 8:00 a.m., after which PBMCs were separated out using Ficoll-Hypaque gradient centrifugation. PBMCs were gradually cooled to -80 degrees C for cryopreservation and then kept in liquid nitrogen until assay.

In the germline V gene, CDR1 corresponds to LGHNT and CDR2 to FRNRAP. The CDR3 covers 12 residues, taking in both the cysteine and the phenylalanine. Only CDR3 DNA is held: 36 bases, read in frame from base 1. Trimming leaves V shorter by 0 bases and J shorter by 19 bases, with the junction holding 6 bases beyond the gene matches. This record comes from a study of untreated major depressive disorder (dated by TCRdb to the late 2010s). Background on the whole study: The study was a cross-sectional case-control comparison of T cell phenotype and TCR repertoire between antidepressant-free major depressive disorder patients and individually matched non-depressed controls. Differences in Vbeta 5.1, Vbeta 11 and Vbeta 22 usage observed by flow cytometry in the whole cohort were followed up by sequencing. Results and caveats for the whole study, not just this receptor: Because of strict matching and exclusion criteria, the study sample was comparatively small, which limits how generalizable the findings are. For the sequencing comparisons, one-tailed planned tests were applied to only three Vbeta families that had been selected in advance. In every sequenced subject, the top five TRBV05-01 clones were all identified as private clones. In the sequencing data, TRBV25-01 and TRBV02-01 usage matched the flow-cytometry pattern but was not statistically significant. In CD4+ T cells, sequencing confirmed that depressed patients used TRBV05-01 (Vbeta 5.1) more than controls did, with a one-tailed test giving p = 0.040.

Rearrangement joined TRBV12-5 to TRBJ1-6, with 7 bases aligning to TRBD1. Sequenced input: CD4+ T cells from PBMCs. The sequence came from a woman in her twenties or thirties in good health. The base sequence is TGTGCTAGTGGTTTGGTAGGGGGCCTCGTACACTTT. Translation gives CASGLVGGLVHF. Reference TRBV12-5 and TRBJ1-6 genes cover what lies past the CDR3, so the full variable domain is DARVTQTPRHKVTEMGQEVTMRCQPILGHNTVFWYRQTMMQGLELLAYFRNRAPLDDSGMPKDRFSAEMPDATLATLKIQPSEPRDSAVYFCASGLVGGLVHFGNGTRLTVT.